This T cell receptor beta chain originates from a study of vaccination and CD4 T cells after COVID-19 (dated by TCRdb to between 2021 and 2024). Describing the broader study: SARS-CoV-2 positivity had been established in the convalescent patients by nasal swab PCR, and mild disease was recorded in roughly ten of these patients and severe disease in one. The convalescent cohort included six males and four females, with two Hispanic individuals, seven Caucasians, two Asians and one multiracial person. Each participant got two doses of either the Pfizer-BioNTech BNT162b2 vaccine (n=8) or the Moderna mRNA-1273 vaccine (n=2). Post-COVID blood samples from convalescent patients were collected a median of about 110 days after diagnosis, with a range of 35 to 161 days. The time from the second vaccine dose to post-vaccine blood sampling had a median of roughly 77 days and ranged from about 14 to 250 days. In 10 COVID-19 convalescent patients and several infection-naive healthy vaccine recipients, the spike-specific CD4+ TCR repertoire before mRNA vaccination was compared with the repertoire after mRNA vaccination.

The positive SARS-CoV-2 PCR tests of the convalescent patients were dated from March to December 2020, before the Alpha, Beta and Delta variants emerged in the United States. Ficoll-Paque Plus gradient centrifugation was used to isolate PBMCs from whole blood, and the isolated PBMCs were then either used fresh or cryopreserved at -140C. The method behind the library was PCR. These reads were obtained on an Illumina iSeq 100. The paper's data handling went like this. Non-productive sequences were removed, and CDR3s that did not start with C, did not end with F or W, or were shorter than 7 amino acids were discarded. CDR3 homology was assessed with Levenshtein distances (stringdist) and unrooted phylogenetic trees (ape) in R version 3.6.1. TCRdb took the public reads, trimmed them with fastp at Q25, ran MiXCR for clone calling and kept in-frame beta chains. Each entry merges the rows of one CDR3 protein and shows their most common DNA and genes. The V and J calls were determined by TCRdb, not by the authors. The sample table records about 24,000 distinct CDR3 sequences; roughly 51% of these occur just once. Approximately 1.1% of the sample lies in the top ten.

The CDR3 holds 17 amino acids from the cysteine to the phenylalanine. The sequence is cut down to CDR3 DNA, 51 bases in frame from base 1. Between the V and J ends, shortened by 5 bases and 3 bases respectively, the junction contains 22 bases. Reading the germline V gene gives CDR1 SGHTA and CDR2 FQGNSA. This clonotype was detected a few times. The antigen it recognizes is unknown. No much larger clone exists at a distance of one base, and base qualities are not known. Results the study describes overall, beyond this receptor: An increase in the median number of SARS-CoV-2-reactive clonotypes from 21 after infection to 38 after vaccination was observed, but the change was not found to be significant. Among the post-vaccine SARS-CoV-2-reactive clones in convalescent patients, a median approximately 90% showed up only after vaccination, which suggests vaccine-specific priming. Of the vaccine-specific clones in convalescent patients, 304 of 307, or nearly all, reacted only to SARS-CoV-2 spike and did not cross-react with common cold coronaviruses. The number of convalescent patients in the study was relatively small, and the study did not examine early timepoints following natural infection.

This TCR was recovered from a human donor who had recovered from COVID-19. The chain is assembled from TRBV7-2 and TRBJ1-1, and perhaps TRBD1 as D gene, on 5 matching bases. Sequenced here: CD4+ T cells from blood, sampled before SARS-CoV-2 vaccination. The CDR3 protein: CASSPQPPGREDTEAFF. The base sequence is TGTGCCAGCAGCCCGCAACCGCCGGGCAGGGAGGACACTGAAGCTTTCTTT.